Below, one TCR beta chain is given with its context. As yet, its antigen is unknown. It was across several immunoSEQ plates that each subset's genomic DNA was evenly split. TCRdb's copy holds only in-frame clones and misses some; the assay was immunoSEQ multiplex PCR. The sample consists of more than 2,000,000 clones, around 90% of them appearing once. The sample originates from a study of shared clonotypes between healthy human individuals. As for the study in general: Three plates were used per donor for CD4 naive, three for CD4 memory, two for CD8 naive and one for CD8 memory. Findings and limits, study-wide: Across subsets, estimated richness was generally greater for naive than for memory populations.

Looked up from germline, CDR1 is SGHRS and CDR2 is YFSETQ. V was shortened by 4 bases and J by 8 bases, with 16 bases between the two germline ends. The CDR3 has 14 residues. The receptor was isolated from a young man in good health. The chain recombines TRBV5-1 with TRBJ2-1; D may be TRBD2 (5 bases). The sample taken for sequencing was naive CD4+ T cells sorted from blood. The sample's subset: CD45RA+ positively selected. This chain's CDR3 is CASSPPLTGDEQFF. The CDR3 DNA reads TGCGCCAGCAGCCCACCCCTGACCGGGGATGAGCAGTTCTTC.